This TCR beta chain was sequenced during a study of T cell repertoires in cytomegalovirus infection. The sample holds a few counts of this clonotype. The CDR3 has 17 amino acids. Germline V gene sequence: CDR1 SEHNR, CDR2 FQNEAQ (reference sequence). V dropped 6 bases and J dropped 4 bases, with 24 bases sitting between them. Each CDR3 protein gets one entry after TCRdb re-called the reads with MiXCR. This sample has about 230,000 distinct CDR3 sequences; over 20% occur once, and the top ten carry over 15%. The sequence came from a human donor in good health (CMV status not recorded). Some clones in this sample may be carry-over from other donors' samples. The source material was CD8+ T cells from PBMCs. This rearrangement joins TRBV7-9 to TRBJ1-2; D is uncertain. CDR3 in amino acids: CASSLPAVPILPYGYTF. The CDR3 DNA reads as TGTGCCAGCAGTCTCCCGGCGGTCCCCATCTTACCCTATGGCTACACCTTC.